A single sample gave rise to the 9 T cell receptor beta chains below, sequenced in a study of blood T cell repertoires in COVID-19. Produced via immunoSEQ multiplex PCR; TCRdb's table is partial and in-frame only. This table has about 200,000 clones, around 80% appearing once. The specimen was peripheral blood. All receptors come from a woman in her thirties or forties with acute or convalescent COVID-19.

This chain joins TRBV7-9 and TRBJ1-2, with D perhaps TRBD1 (5 bases). The length of the CDR3 is 14 residues. V lost 5 bases and J 4 bases, leaving 14 bases between the germline ends. Germline assignment: CDR1 SEHNR and CDR2 FQNEAQ (reference sequence). The CDR3 reads CASSPIQEIYGYTF. The CDR3 DNA is TGTGCCAGCAGCCCAATACAGGAGATCTATGGCTACACCTTC. The full variable domain, rest sourced from reference TRBV7-9 and TRBJ1-2, is DTGVSQNPRHKITKRGQNVTFRCDPISEHNRLYWYRQTLGQGPEFLTYFQNEAQLEKSRLLSDRFSAERPKGSFSTLEIQRTEQGDSAMYLCASSPIQEIYGYTFGSGTRLTVV.

Notes on this clone: Other DNA sequences in this sample translate to the same CDR3. This sequence joins TRBV30 and TRBJ2-7, with 8 nucleotides matching TRBD2. The CDR3 sequence is 14 residues long. V trimming: 0 bases; J trimming: 2 bases; junction bases outside the gene matches: 3. CDR1 is GTSNPN, CDR2 SVGIG, per germline (reference sequence). CDR3 DNA sequence: TGTGCCTGGAGTGTCGGCGGGGGGCCCTACGAGCAGTACTTC. It specifies CAWSVGGGPYEQYF.

V is TRBV7-7 and J is TRBJ2-7; 7 bases are a match to TRBD1. The V and J ends lost 5 bases and 2 bases, in that order; junction bases with no gene match: 18. Germline CDR1 SSHAT, CDR2 FNYEAQ (reference sequence). This CDR3 is 18 amino acids long. Here the CDR3 DNA reads TGTGCCAGCAGCCCAGGGACAGTTTACTTTCCCTACCCCTACGAGCAGTACTTC. It is translated as CASSPGTVYFPYPYEQYF.

The rearrangement joins TRBV10-3 to TRBJ2-2; D perhaps matches TRBD1 (6 bases). There are 16 residues in the CDR3. Germline V gives CDR1 ENHRY, CDR2 SYGVKD. V lost 5 bases and J lost 0, with 13 bases in between. The DNA for the CDR3 is TGTGCCATCAGTTTGGACAGCAATTCGAACACCGGGGAGCTGTTTTTT. Amino acid sequence: CAISLDSNSNTGELFF.

V usage is TRBV10-1 and J usage is TRBJ1-5, with 7 bases lining up with TRBD1. Germline V gene lookup returns CDR1 WNHNN and CDR2 SYGVQD (reference sequence). The trim removed 10 bases at V and 0 bases at J, leaving 18 bases unmatched. This CDR3 contains 18 residues. The CDR3 loop is CATTNSGQTDYSNQPQHF. CDR3 coding DNA: TGCGCCACCACAAATTCGGGACAGACCGATTATAGCAATCAGCCCCAGCATTTT.

This clone has only a few counts. The genes are TRBV7-9 and TRBJ2-7, with no clear D. The germline V gene has CDR1 SEHNR and CDR2 FQNEAQ (reference sequence). There are 12 residues in the CDR3. V lost 1 base, J lost 7 bases, and 8 bases lay in between. The CDR3 DNA follows: TGTGCCAGCAGCTTAGAACTCGGGGAGCAGTACTTC. This gives the protein CASSLELGEQYF.

The rearrangement links TRBV5-4 to TRBJ1-6; D is unclear. V lost 1 base and J lost 7, with 12 bases in between. CDR1 is SGHNT, CDR2 YYREEE, per germline (reference sequence). The CDR3 sequence is 15 residues long. CDR3 in amino acids: CASSLIGGTNSPLHF. The CDR3, as DNA: TGTGCCAGCAGCTTGATTGGCGGTACGAATTCACCCCTCCACTTT.

The chain joins TRBV19 to TRBJ2-7, with D possibly being TRBD2 (7 bases). Germline CDR1 reads LNHDA; CDR2 reads SQIVND (reference sequence). The CDR3 is 18 amino acids. Trimming pared 4 bases from V and 3 bases from J, leaving 25 bases between. CDR3 sequence reads: CASSTRLRQRGAVYEQYF. CDR3 nucleotide sequence: TGTGCCAGTAGTACCCGACTCAGGCAACGGGGGGCCGTCTACGAGCAGTACTTC.

V gene TRBV7-8 combines with J gene TRBJ1-4; 10 bases fit TRBD1. Germline V gene sequence: CDR1 SGHVS, CDR2 FQNEAQ. The CDR3 consists of 14 residues. The junction had 4 bases not matched to a gene; V was cut back by 5 bases and J by 7 bases. Here the CDR3 reads CASSRRDRGEKLFF. CDR3 coding DNA: TGTGCCAGCAGCCGCCGGGACAGGGGTGAAAAACTGTTTTTT. Combining the CDR3 with reference TRBV7-8 and TRBJ1-4 gives the whole variable domain GAGVSQSPRYKVAKRGQDVALRCDPISGHVSLFWYQQALGQGPEFLTYFQNEAQLDKSGLPSDRFFAERPEGSVSTLKIQRTQQEDSAVYLCASSRRDRGEKLFFGSGTQLSVL.